The 25 T cell receptor beta chains given below trace back to one sample, sequenced in a study of patients and donors after allogeneic stem cell transplantation. TCRdb called the RT-PCR reads again in MiXCR, with one record for every CDR3 protein. The sample lists hundreds of thousands of distinct CDR3 sequences; 13% to 15% were seen once. The sample taken for sequencing was blood, either unsorted or a sorted T cell fraction (not recorded which). The source is a human donor who was either an allogeneic HSCT recipient or a stem cell or donor lymphocyte infusion donor (not recorded which). It is not recorded whose cells these are; they may come from a transplant donor.

The chain joins TRBV5-1 to TRBJ1-6; weak D call: TRBD1 (6 bases). CDR1 and CDR2 (germline): SGHRS, YFSETQ. Deletions cut 1 base from V and 10 bases from J, with 21 bases between. This CDR3 spans 17 amino acids. DNA of the CDR3: TGCGCCAGCAGCTTGCAAGCCGGGACACCCATATTATCACCCCTCCACTTT. Translating gives CASSLQAGTPILSPLHF.

The chain is built from TRBV2 and TRBJ1-4; the D gene is possibly TRBD1 (5 bases). Germline V lookup: CDR1 SNHLY, CDR2 FYNNEI. The V gene lost 7 bases and the J gene lost 5 bases, with 14 bases spanning the gap. CDR3 size: 14 residues. The CDR3 DNA sequence: TGTGCCAGCAAGCGGGACTTGATGAATGAAAAACTGTTTTTT. It translates to CASKRDLMNEKLFF.

This clonotype was picked up many times. The chain recombines TRBV5-1 with TRBJ2-1; the D gene is possibly TRBD2 (6 bases). This CDR3 is built from 17 residues. Trimming took 0 bases from V and 0 from J, leaving 13 bases between them. CDR1 SGHRS and CDR2 YFSETQ come from the germline V gene. The CDR3 nucleotides are TGCGCCAGCAGCTTGGCCTCGGGCGGGGACTCCTACAATGAGCAGTTCTTC. Translated, it gives CASSLASGGDSYNEQFF.

This clonotype was recorded at least ten times. The chain has TRBV19 and TRBJ2-7, with 10 nucleotides matching TRBD2. The CDR3 has 14 amino acids. V lost 4 bases to trimming and J lost 4 bases; unmatched junction nucleotides: 4. Germline V gene lookup returns CDR1 LNHDA and CDR2 SQIVND (reference sequence). This chain's CDR3 is CASSTSGSRYEQYF. The CDR3 nucleotides read TGTGCCAGTAGTACTAGCGGGAGTCGGTACGAGCAGTACTTC. Looking up the rest from reference TRBV19 and TRBJ2-7 gives the full variable domain: DGGITQSPKYLFRKEGQNVTLSCEQNLNHDAMYWYRQDPGQGLRLIYYSQIVNDFQKGDIAEGYSVSREKKESFPLTVTSAQKNPTAFYLCASSTSGSRYEQYFGPGTRLTVT.

This chain connects TRBV6-2 or TRBV6-3 to TRBJ2-7; the D gene is possibly TRBD2 (6 bases). Germline-derived CDR1 and CDR2 are MNHEY and SVGEGT. This CDR3 is 15 amino acids long. V was trimmed by 11 bases and J by 2 bases, leaving 22 bases between them. CDR3 bases: TGTGCCCGGAATGTTCGGGGAGGAACAACCTACGAGCAGTACTTC. Its protein product is CARNVRGGTTYEQYF.

This clonotype has more than one count but fewer than ten. The chain combines TRBV5-1 with TRBJ2-7; possibly TRBD2 for D (5 bases). From germline, CDR1 is SGHRS and CDR2 YFSETQ. This CDR3 spans 10 amino acids. V lost 2 bases and J 8 bases, leaving 5 bases between the germline ends. CDR3 in DNA: TGCGCCAGCAGCTTCGGGAAGCAGTACTTC. Translating gives CASSFGKQYF.

This clonotype was detected ten times or more. The chain uses TRBV29-1 and TRBJ1-1, with TRBD1 identical over 7 bases. The CDR3 spans 11 residues. V lost 5 bases and J lost 6; bases outside the gene matches: 3. Germline V gene sequence: CDR1 SQVTM, CDR2 ANQGSEA. The CDR3 DNA sequence: TGCAGCGTTAGAGGGGGCTCTGAAGCTTTCTTT. Translating it yields CSVRGGSEAFF.

This rearrangement joins TRBV5-1 to TRBJ2-1; 11 bases map to TRBD2. J lost 9 bases, V lost 4 bases, and 12 bases had no gene match. Germline CDR1 and CDR2: SGHRS and YFSETQ. CDR3 length: 16 amino acids. CDR3 nucleotide sequence: TGCGCCAGCAGCCCGAGCGTAGCGGGAGGGCCATCTGAGCAGTTCTTC. It codes for CASSPSVAGGPSEQFF. The full variable domain, with the rest looked up from reference TRBV5-1 and TRBJ2-1, is KAGVTQTPRYLIKTRGQQVTLSCSPISGHRSVSWYQQTPGQGLQFLFEYFSETQRNKGNFPGRFSGRQFSNSRSEMNVSTLELGDSALYLCASSPSVAGGPSEQFFGPGTRLTVL.

This clonotype was counted many times. The J gene is TRBJ2-5, the V gene TRBV9; weak D call: TRBD2 (5 bases). Germline CDR1 SGDLS, CDR2 YYNGEE. V dropped 0 bases and J dropped 3 bases, with 12 bases sitting between them. The CDR3 has 15 residues. CDR3: CASSVAGEPKETQYF. The CDR3 DNA is TGTGCCAGCAGCGTAGCCGGGGAGCCTAAAGAGACCCAGTACTTC.

The chain couples TRBV20-1 to TRBJ2-2; TRBD2 aligns across 8 bases. Germline V gene lookup returns CDR1 DFQATT and CDR2 SNEGSKA (reference sequence). The trim removed 6 bases at V and 6 bases at J, leaving 12 bases unmatched. The CDR3 loop spans 15 amino acids. The CDR3 spells CSASSGVTKAGELFF. The CDR3 DNA sequence: TGCAGTGCCAGTAGCGGGGTTACAAAGGCCGGGGAGCTGTTTTTT.

This clonotype has a handful of counts. The chain carries TRBV6-1 and TRBJ2-3; weak D call: TRBD2 (6 bases). V lost 3 bases and J lost 2, with 12 bases in between. In germline, CDR1 is MNHNS, CDR2 SASEGT. This CDR3 comprises 15 residues. Here the CDR3 reads CASSDSPDYTDTQYF. Here the CDR3 DNA reads TGTGCCAGCAGTGATAGTCCGGACTACACAGATACGCAGTATTTT.

This chain connects TRBV4-1 to TRBJ2-6; a possible D gene is TRBD2 (6 bases). Germline CDR1 and CDR2: MGHRA and YSYEKL. CDR3 length equals 16 residues. V lost 1 base and J 2 bases, leaving 9 bases between the germline ends. The DNA for the CDR3 is TGCGCCAGCAGCCAAGTGGGGGGACCTGGGGCCAACGTCCTGACTTTC. Translation gives CASSQVGGPGANVLTF.

This clonotype was seen ten or more times. The gene calls are TRBV11-2 and TRBJ2-1, with D perhaps matching TRBD2 (5 bases). Germline assignment: CDR1 SGHAT and CDR2 FQNNGV. This CDR3 contains 15 residues. V was trimmed by 1 base and J by 2 bases, leaving 9 bases between them. Here the CDR3 reads CASSLVATPYNEQFF. The CDR3 coding sequence is TGTGCCAGCAGCTTAGTAGCGACCCCCTACAATGAGCAGTTCTTC.

This clonotype was detected ten times or more. This chain links TRBV9 with TRBJ1-3; D remains ambiguous. From germline, CDR1 is SGDLS and CDR2 YYNGEE. V dropped 0 bases and J dropped 4 bases, with 8 bases sitting between them. CDR3 length: 14 amino acids. CDR3 bases: TGTGCCAGCAGCGTAGACATGACCGGAAACACCATATATTTT. Translated: CASSVDMTGNTIYF. Drawing the rest from reference TRBV9 and TRBJ1-3, the complete variable domain is DSGVTQTPKHLITATGQRVTLRCSPRSGDLSVYWYQQSLDQGLQFLIQYYNGEERAKGNILERFSAQQFPDLHSELNLSSLELGDSALYFCASSVDMTGNTIYFGEGSWLTVV.

This clonotype showed up many times. This chain links TRBV28 with TRBJ1-6; TRBD1 matches 7 bases. This CDR3 comprises 15 residues. Trimming removed 3 bases from V and 10 bases from J; junction bases left unmatched: 9. Germline V gene lookup returns CDR1 MDHEN and CDR2 SYDVKM. The CDR3 region is CASSFSGGGSSPLHF. The CDR3 DNA sequence: TGTGCCAGCAGTTTTTCAGGGGGAGGCAGCTCACCCCTCCACTTT.

This clonotype was seen repeatedly, ten times or more. The rearrangement uses TRBV20-1 and TRBJ1-3; D not certain. With 7 bases removed from V and 2 bases from J, the gap between germline ends came to 12 bases. Germline-derived CDR1 and CDR2 are DFQATT and SNEGSKA (reference sequence). This CDR3 has 13 amino acids. The CDR3 spells CSGAADTGNTIYF. For the CDR3, the DNA is TGCAGTGGAGCGGCAGACACTGGAAACACCATATATTTT.

The chain employs TRBV7-2 and TRBJ2-3; TRBD2 matches at 7 bases. The germline gives CDR1 SGHTA, CDR2 FQGNSA. This CDR3 is 14 amino acids long. After removal of 4 bases from V and 2 bases from J, the junction contained 3 bases not matched to a gene. The CDR3 DNA sequence: TGTGCCAGCAGCTCGGGACTAATCACAGATACGCAGTATTTT. Residues: CASSSGLITDTQYF.

This clonotype was seen more than once but under ten times. The chain carries TRBV20-1 and TRBJ1-5; 10 bases agree with TRBD1. Germline V gene lookup returns CDR1 DFQATT and CDR2 SNEGSKA (reference sequence). V shed 2 bases, J shed 0 bases, and the junction held 7 bases outside the gene matches. The length of the CDR3 is 17 residues. The CDR3 DNA sequence: TGCAGTGCTAGAAAGGACGGGACAGGGGATAGCAATCAGCCCCAGCATTTT. Translating gives CSARKDGTGDSNQPQHF.

This clonotype was picked up many times. The chain couples TRBV5-1 to TRBJ1-5; D gene unclear. Per germline, CDR1 SGHRS and CDR2 YFSETQ. Trimming cost V 3 bases and J 2 bases, with 12 bases left between them. This CDR3 contains 15 residues. The CDR3 DNA is TGCGCCAGCAGCTCCGAGGGTTCGCGCAATCAGCCCCAGCATTTT. As protein: CASSSEGSRNQPQHF.

This clonotype appeared a few times. The chain has TRBV20-1 and TRBJ2-7; 11 bases are shared with TRBD2. This CDR3 region has 14 residues. The trim removed 6 bases at V and 6 bases at J, leaving 10 bases unmatched. From germline, CDR1 is DFQATT and CDR2 SNEGSKA (reference sequence). CDR3 amino acids: CSAPFLAGGGEQYF. CDR3 sequence (DNA): TGCAGTGCACCCTTCCTAGCGGGAGGAGGCGAGCAGTACTTC.

This clonotype was seen a handful of times. The chain is built from TRBV5-1 and TRBJ1-2; D may be TRBD1 (5 bases). Germline CDR1 and CDR2: SGHRS and YFSETQ. This CDR3 has 15 residues. Trimming shortened V by 5 bases and J by 4 bases, and 18 bases separated the two germline ends. CDR3 residues: CASRETTAGGYGYTF. For the CDR3, the DNA is TGCGCCAGCAGGGAGACAACGGCGGGGGGCTATGGCTACACCTTC. Together with reference TRBV5-1 and TRBJ1-2, the CDR3 gives the full variable domain: KAGVTQTPRYLIKTRGQQVTLSCSPISGHRSVSWYQQTPGQGLQFLFEYFSETQRNKGNFPGRFSGRQFSNSRSEMNVSTLELGDSALYLCASRETTAGGYGYTFGSGTRLTVV.

The chain has TRBV18 and TRBJ2-1; D uncertain. The length of the CDR3 is 15 residues. With 4 bases removed from V and 0 bases from J, the gap between germline ends came to 10 bases. The germline gives CDR1 KGHSH, CDR2 LQKENI. The CDR3 sequence: CASSQDASSYNEQFF. The DNA of the CDR3 is TGTGCCAGCTCACAGGACGCCTCCTCCTACAATGAGCAGTTCTTC.

CDR3 sequence: CATSDERANYGYTF. The CDR3 DNA reads TGTGCCACCAGTGATGAGAGGGCGAACTATGGCTACACCTTC. This sequence joins TRBV24-1 and TRBJ1-2; no firm D call. Germline CDR1 and CDR2: KGHDR and SFDVKD. The CDR3 has 14 residues. Trimming stripped 3 bases from V and 2 bases from J, with 9 bases between.

This clonotype was seen only a few times. The chain links TRBV29-1 to TRBJ2-1; no firm D call. The CDR3 is 13 residues long. The V end was cut by 4 bases, the J end by 6 bases, with 13 bases between. CDR1 is SQVTM and CDR2 is ANQGSEA in the germline V gene. The CDR3 sequence: CSVVSMLGNEQFF. CDR3 bases: TGCAGCGTTGTGAGTATGTTGGGCAATGAGCAGTTCTTC.

V gene TRBV2 combines with J gene TRBJ1-1; no clear D. Per the germline V gene, CDR1 is SNHLY and CDR2 is FYNNEI. This CDR3 has 12 residues. The V and J ends lost 5 bases and 5 bases respectively, with 9 bases between them. The CDR3 here is CASSTPWTEAFF. The CDR3 region has the DNA TGTGCCAGCAGTACTCCGTGGACTGAAGCTTTCTTT.